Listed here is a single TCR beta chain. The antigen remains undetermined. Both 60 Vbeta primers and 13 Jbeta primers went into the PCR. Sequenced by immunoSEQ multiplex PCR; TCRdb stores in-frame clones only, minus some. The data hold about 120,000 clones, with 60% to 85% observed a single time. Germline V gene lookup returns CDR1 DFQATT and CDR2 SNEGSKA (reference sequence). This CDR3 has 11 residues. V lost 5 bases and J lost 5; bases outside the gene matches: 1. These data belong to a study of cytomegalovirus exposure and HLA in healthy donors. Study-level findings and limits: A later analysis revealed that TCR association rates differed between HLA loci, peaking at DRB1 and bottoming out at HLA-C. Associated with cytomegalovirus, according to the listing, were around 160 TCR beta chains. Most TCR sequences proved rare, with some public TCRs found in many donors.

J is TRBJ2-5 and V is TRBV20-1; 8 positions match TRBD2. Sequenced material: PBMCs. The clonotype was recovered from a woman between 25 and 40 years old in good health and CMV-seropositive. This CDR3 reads CSAERGETQYF. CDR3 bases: TGCAGTGCTGAGCGGGGGGAGACCCAGTACTTC.